This paragraph reports one T cell receptor (beta chain). Its antigen is unidentified. Time point: week 5, during vaccination. Each vaccine dose was 300 ug of mutant IDH1 20-mer peptide, with topical imiquimod. The donors' diagnosis was new WHO grade 3 or 4 astrocytoma that was IDH1-mutant and ATRX-lost. Sequencing was performed with immunoSEQ multiplex PCR; in TCRdb, only in-frame clones are kept and a portion is missing. Of around 56,000 clones in the sample, approximately 86% are singletons; the top ten hold approximately 2.8%. The sample is drawn from a study of a mutant IDH1 vaccine in newly diagnosed glioma. Study as a whole: Across weeks 1, 3, 5, 7, 11, 15, 19 and 23, patients received a vaccination each time, eight in all.

The CDR3 loop spans 13 amino acids. The V gene's germline CDR1 is MNHNS and CDR2 SASEGT. V was pared by 6 bases and J by 1 base, with 9 bases between. The rearrangement joins TRBV6-1 to TRBJ1-1; D may be TRBD1 (6 bases). This clonotype was obtained from a woman aged 18-35 years with glioma. Some clones in this sample may be carry-over from other donors' samples. The sequences come from PBMCs, collected from a glioma patient whose treatment included an IDH1 peptide vaccine. The DNA of the CDR3 is TGTGCCAGCAGACAGGGTTCGAACACTGAAGCTTTCTTT. This sequence encodes CASRQGSNTEAFF.